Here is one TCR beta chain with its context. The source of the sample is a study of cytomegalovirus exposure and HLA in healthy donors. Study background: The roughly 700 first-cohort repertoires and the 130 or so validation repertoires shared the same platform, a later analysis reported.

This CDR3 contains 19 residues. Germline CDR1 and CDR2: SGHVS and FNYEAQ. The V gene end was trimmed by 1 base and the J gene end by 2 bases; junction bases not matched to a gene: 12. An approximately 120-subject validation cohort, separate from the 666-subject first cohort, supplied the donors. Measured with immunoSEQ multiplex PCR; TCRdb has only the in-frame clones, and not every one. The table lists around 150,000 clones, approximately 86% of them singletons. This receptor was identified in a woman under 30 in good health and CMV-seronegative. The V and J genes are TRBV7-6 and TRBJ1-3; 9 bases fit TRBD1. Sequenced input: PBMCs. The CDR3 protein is CASSLGSRDRVAPGNTIYF. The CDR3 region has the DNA TGTGCCAGCAGCTTAGGCTCCCGGGACAGGGTAGCTCCTGGAAACACCATATATTTT.